This TCR beta chain is drawn from a study of shared clonotypes between healthy human individuals. Unsorted samples relied on roughly 99 million PBMCs, which served as the source of genomic DNA. The CDR3 runs to 15 residues. CDR1 and CDR2 from the germline V gene are MDHEN and SYDVKM. Trimming took off 8 bases at V and 4 bases at J, with 20 bases between the two ends. Using immunoSEQ multiplex PCR, the repertoire was profiled, and TCRdb retains in-frame clones only, with some absent. The repertoire consists of roughly 490,000 clones, with 79% occurring once and the leading ten covering approximately 12%.

This TCR was sampled from a middle-aged woman in good health. Some clones in this sample may be carry-over from other donors' samples. The genes are TRBV28 and TRBJ1-2; D may be TRBD1 (6 bases). Sequences were obtained from PBMCs. CDR3 protein: CASGLSAGVSYGYTF. The CDR3 coding sequence is TGTGCCAGCGGGCTTTCGGCAGGGGTCTCCTATGGCTACACCTTC.